One sample yielded the 8 T cell receptor beta chains listed below, sequenced in a study of T cell responses to AZD1222 COVID-19 vaccine (dated by TCRdb to the early 2020s). The method behind the library was the immunoSEQ multiplex PCR assay. Drawn from immuneACCESS, this table holds only the in-frame rearrangements with V and J called that TCRdb kept. Clones are partly lost; checked studies trace under half to an unresolved V gene and leave the rest unexplained. The sample table holds approximately 160,000 clones, of which about nine tenths were seen once. Approximately 3% of the sample is in the top ten clones. According to the study, the label for this sample's time point signals: baseline before first vaccination. Sequencing used peripheral blood, obtained on day 0 of AZD1222 vaccination. The receptor set was obtained from an adult in good health.

The chain combines TRBV18 with TRBJ1-1; 10 nucleotides match TRBD1. The CDR3 spans 14 residues. The junction had 4 bases not matched to a gene; V was cut back by 5 bases and J by 4 bases. Germline V CDR1 and CDR2: KGHSH, LQKENI. Here the CDR3 reads CASSGRDRGTEAFF. CDR3 sequence (DNA): TGTGCCAGCTCAGGCCGGGACAGGGGCACTGAAGCTTTCTTT.

V and J are TRBV18 and TRBJ1-1, with no clear D. Per germline, CDR1 KGHSH and CDR2 LQKENI. The CDR3 consists of 15 residues. V was shortened by 3 bases and J by 0 bases, with 11 bases between the two germline ends. The CDR3 nucleotides read TGTGCCAGCTCACCGATTGCCCAGATGAACACTGAAGCTTTCTTT. Translation gives CASSPIAQMNTEAFF.

The chain uses TRBV7-3 and TRBJ1-1; D is possibly TRBD1 (5 bases). Germline loops: CDR1 SGHTA, CDR2 FQGTGA. This CDR3 is built from 17 residues. Deletions cut 2 bases from V and 2 bases from J, with 18 bases between. This CDR3 is CASSLWSRRDVNTEAFF. CDR3 sequence (DNA): TGTGCCAGCAGCTTATGGTCCCGGCGGGACGTTAACACTGAAGCTTTCTTT.

The chain links TRBV12-3 or TRBV12-4 to TRBJ1-2; D possibly corresponds to TRBD1 (6 bases). The ends were cut back, 2 bases at V and 8 bases at J, with 12 bases in the middle. The CDR3 sequence is 13 residues long. The CDR3 nucleotides read TGTGCCAGCAGTTTAACAGGGCCGGGGGGCTACACCTTC. This gives the protein CASSLTGPGGYTF.

The chain has TRBV20-1 and TRBJ2-1; D tentatively fits TRBD1 or TRBD2 (5 bases each). The V end lost 3 bases, the J end lost 7 bases, and 16 bases lay between the germline ends. Germline lookup yields CDR1 DFQATT and CDR2 SNEGSKA (reference sequence). The CDR3 covers 14 residues. The CDR3 here is CSASMGVARNEQFF. CDR3 nucleotide sequence: TGCAGTGCTAGTATGGGGGTAGCCAGAAATGAGCAGTTCTTC.

This chain links TRBV7-8 with TRBJ1-3; TRBD1 might be the D (6 bases). The CDR3 runs to 17 residues. Germline V lookup: CDR1 SGHVS, CDR2 FQNEAQ. V was shortened by 5 bases and J by 1 base, with 18 bases between the two germline ends. The chain's CDR3 is CASSIMTGPSSGNTIYF. CDR3 in DNA: TGTGCCAGCAGCATAATGACAGGCCCCTCGTCTGGAAACACCATATATTTT.

This sequence joins TRBV7-8 and TRBJ2-6; no clear D. CDR3 length: 13 residues. Germline assignment: CDR1 SGHVS and CDR2 FQNEAQ. Trimming took 11 bases from V and 4 from J, leaving 12 bases between them. The CDR3 bases are TGTGCCGGAGCAAACGGGGGGGCCAACGTCCTGACTTTC. This translates into CAGANGGANVLTF. The full variable domain, in which reference TRBV7-8 and TRBJ2-6 provide the parts outside the CDR3, is GAGVSQSPRYKVAKRGQDVALRCDPISGHVSLFWYQQALGQGPEFLTYFQNEAQLDKSGLPSDRFFAERPEGSVSTLKIQRTQQEDSAVYLCAGANGGANVLTFGAGSRLTVL.

The chain recombines TRBV6-5 with TRBJ1-1, with D possibly being TRBD1 (6 bases). There are 11 residues in the CDR3. The V gene lost 2 bases and the J gene lost 11 bases, with 9 bases spanning the gap. Germline V lookup: CDR1 MNHEY, CDR2 SVGAGI. The CDR3 reads CASSYTGWAFF. The CDR3 DNA is TGTGCCAGCAGTTACACAGGGTGGGCTTTCTTT.